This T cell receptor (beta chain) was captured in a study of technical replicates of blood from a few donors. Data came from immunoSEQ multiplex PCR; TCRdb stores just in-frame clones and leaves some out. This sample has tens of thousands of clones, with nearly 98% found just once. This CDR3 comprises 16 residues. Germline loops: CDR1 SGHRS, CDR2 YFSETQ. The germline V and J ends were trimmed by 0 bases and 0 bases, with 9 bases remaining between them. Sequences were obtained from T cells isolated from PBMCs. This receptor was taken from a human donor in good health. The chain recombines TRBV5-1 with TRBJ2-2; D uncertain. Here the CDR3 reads CASSLGRLTNTGELFF. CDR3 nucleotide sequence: TGCGCCAGCAGCTTGGGGCGGCTCACGAACACCGGGGAGCTGTTTTTT.